Sequencing of this T cell receptor (beta chain) was carried out in a study of blood T cell repertoires in COVID-19. Study context: Specimens from acute and convalescent COVID-19 originated in the United States, Italy and Spain. Sources were T cells, B-cell-depleted T cells, or PBMCs; the material itself was cDNA or gDNA.

Authors' analysis steps: Counts of nucleated cells, estimated from reference gene primer amplification, were obtained. Data came from immunoSEQ multiplex PCR; TCRdb stores just in-frame clones and leaves some out. V and J calls plus clone size are reproduced from that table; the DNA served to infer D and trimming. The data contain under 250,000 clones, more than 70% of them singletons. Looked up from germline, CDR1 is MDHEN and CDR2 is SYDVKM. Trimming removed 5 bases from V and 8 bases from J; junction bases left unmatched: 7. The CDR3 has 13 amino acids. The chain combines TRBV28 with TRBJ1-2, with 8 positions matching TRBD1. This TCR came from a woman aged 45 to 65 with acute or convalescent COVID-19. The sequenced material came from peripheral blood. This CDR3 is CASSQNRGDGYTF. The CDR3 DNA sequence: TGTGCCAGCAGTCAGAACAGGGGGGACGGCTACACCTTC.